The count of the clone carrying this TCR beta chain is one. How the authors handled the data: Reference gene primer amplification in the assay estimated nucleated cell counts. The protocol was immunoSEQ multiplex PCR, while the TCRdb copy is restricted to in-frame clones and leaves out a portion. That table furnishes V, J and clone size, whereas the DNA furnished D and trimming. The data hold fewer than 110,000 clones, with roughly 90% observed a single time. The germline V gene has CDR1 KGHSH and CDR2 LQKENI. This CDR3 contains 16 residues. Trimming left V 2 bases short and J 10 bases short, with 18 bases between. The data originate from a study of blood T cell repertoires in COVID-19. The wider study: PBMCs, B-cell-depleted T cells, or T cells were the source of the cDNA or gDNA that made up the material.

This chain uses TRBV18 with TRBJ1-6; a possible D gene is TRBD1 (5 bases). The origin of this receptor is a woman aged 80 or older in a cohort sampled during active COVID-19. Sequencing was performed on peripheral blood. The CDR3 nucleotides read TGTGCCAGCTCACCAACCGGGCAGGGAAGAGAATCACCCCTCCACTTT. Its translation is CASSPTGQGRESPLHF.